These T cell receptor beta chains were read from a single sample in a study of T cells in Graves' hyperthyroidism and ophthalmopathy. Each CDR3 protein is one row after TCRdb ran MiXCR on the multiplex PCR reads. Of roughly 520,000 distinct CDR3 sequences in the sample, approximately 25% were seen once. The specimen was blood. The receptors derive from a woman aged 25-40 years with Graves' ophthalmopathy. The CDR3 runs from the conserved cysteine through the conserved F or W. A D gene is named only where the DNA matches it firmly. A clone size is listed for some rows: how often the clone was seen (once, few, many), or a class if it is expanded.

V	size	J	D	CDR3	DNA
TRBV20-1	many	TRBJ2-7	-	CSATPLMPESYEQYF	TGCAGTGCTACACCCCTTATGCCGGAGTCCTACGAGCAGTACTTC
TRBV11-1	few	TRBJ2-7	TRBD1	CASSFRDRPYEQYF	TGTGCCAGCAGCTTCCGGGACAGGCCCTACGAGCAGTACTTC
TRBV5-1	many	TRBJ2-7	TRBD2	CASSSFSGGPSSYEQYF	TGCGCCAGCAGCTCGTTTAGCGGGGGGCCGAGCTCCTACGAGCAGTACTTC
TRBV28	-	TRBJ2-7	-	CASSPGWQGLYEQYF	TGTGCCAGCAGTCCAGGGTGGCAGGGTCTCTACGAGCAGTACTTC
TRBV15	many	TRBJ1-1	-	CATSTRVRAEAFF	TGTGCCACCAGCACCAGGGTGCGGGCTGAAGCTTTCTTT
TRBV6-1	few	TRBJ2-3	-	CASGPDGAGTQYF	TGTGCCAGCGGGCCGGACGGGGCAGGTACGCAGTATTTT
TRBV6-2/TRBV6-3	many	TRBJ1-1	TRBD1	CASSYSRQGNTEAFF	TGTGCCAGCAGTTACAGCCGACAGGGGAACACTGAAGCTTTCTTT
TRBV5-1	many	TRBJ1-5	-	CASSLEGRDQPQHF	TGCGCCAGCAGCTTGGAGGGAAGGGATCAGCCCCAGCATTTT
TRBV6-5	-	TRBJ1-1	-	CASSYGELSEAFF	TGTGCCAGCAGTTACGGGGAGTTAAGTGAAGCTTTCTTT
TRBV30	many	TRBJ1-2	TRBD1	CAWSVRQGPPNYGYTF	TGTGCCTGGAGTGTAAGACAGGGACCTCCTAACTATGGCTACACCTTC
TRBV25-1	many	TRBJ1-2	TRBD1	CASSELGTGGFYGYTF	TGTGCCAGCAGTGAATTAGGGACAGGGGGCTTCTATGGCTACACCTTC
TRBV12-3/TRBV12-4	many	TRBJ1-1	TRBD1	CASNPRTGGDTEAFF	TGTGCCAGCAACCCCAGGACAGGGGGCGACACTGAAGCTTTCTTT
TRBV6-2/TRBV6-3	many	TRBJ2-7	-	CASSSGDRYEQYF	TGTGCCAGCAGTAGCGGGGACAGGTACGAGCAGTACTTC
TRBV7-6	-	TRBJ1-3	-	CASSLGVEGNTIYF	TGTGCCAGCAGCTTAGGAGTGGAAGGAAACACCATATATTTT
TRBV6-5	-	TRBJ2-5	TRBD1	CASSYPTGLKETQYF	TGTGCCAGCAGTTACCCGACAGGGTTAAAGGAGACCCAGTACTTC
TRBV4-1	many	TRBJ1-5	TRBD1	CASSQDRDQPQHF	TGTGCCAGCAGCCAAGACAGGGACCAGCCCCAGCATTTT
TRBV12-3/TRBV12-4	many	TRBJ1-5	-	CASSLYRRGGNQPQHF	TGTGCCAGCAGTTTATATCGAAGAGGGGGAAATCAGCCCCAGCATTTT
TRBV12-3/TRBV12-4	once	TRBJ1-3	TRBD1	CASKTGGNTIYF	TGTGCCAGCAAGACAGGGGGAAACACCATATATTTT
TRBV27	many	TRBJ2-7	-	CASSLFEGAYEQYF	TGTGCCAGCAGTTTATTCGAGGGGGCCTACGAGCAGTACTTC
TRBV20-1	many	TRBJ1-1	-	CSASQGNTEAFF	TGCAGTGCTAGTCAGGGAAACACTGAAGCTTTCTTT
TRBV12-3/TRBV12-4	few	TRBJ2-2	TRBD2	CASSLLLAGEPGELFF	TGTGCCAGCAGTTTATTACTAGCGGGGGAACCCGGGGAGCTGTTTTTT
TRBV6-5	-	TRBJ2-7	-	CASSHSRGAYEQYF	TGTGCCAGCAGTCACTCGAGGGGAGCCTACGAGCAGTACTTC